Below are 29 T cell receptor beta chains sequenced from a single sample in a study of blood T cell repertoires in COVID-19. Clones were sequenced by immunoSEQ multiplex PCR, and TCRdb holds only the in-frame ones, with some missing. The sample holds around 250,000 clones, about 90% seen once. The material sequenced was PBMCs or T cells enriched from blood (not recorded which). The receptors were gathered from a woman in her thirties or forties who had been exposed to COVID-19.

This clone was detected only a few times. The rearrangement uses TRBV6-5 and TRBJ2-7, with 7 bases lining up with TRBD1. Germline assignment: CDR1 MNHEY and CDR2 SVGAGI. The CDR3 runs 15 residues. V dropped 2 bases and J dropped 0; count of bases not matched to a gene: 4. CDR3 nucleotide sequence: TGTGCCAGCAGTTACACACAGGGGCACTCCTACGAGCAGTACTTC. Translating gives CASSYTQGHSYEQYF.

The V gene is TRBV10-3, the J gene TRBJ2-7, with D possibly TRBD2 on 6 matching bases. Germline V gene data show CDR1 as ENHRY and CDR2 as SYGVKD. This CDR3 contains 12 residues. Trimming left V 7 bases short and J 3 bases short, with 10 bases between. CDR3 region: CAIKKEGYEQYF. Written as DNA, the CDR3 is TGTGCCATCAAAAAGGAGGGCTACGAGCAGTACTTC.

A note on this clone: Mismatch with germline at one junction end may stem from a read error. The rearrangement uses TRBV5-1 and TRBJ2-3, with 7 bases matching TRBD1. CDR3 length equals 19 residues. The germline CDR1 and CDR2 sequences are SGHRS and YFSETQ. As DNA, the CDR3 is TGTGCCAGCAGCTCCTACCTTCGACAGGGACCTTATAGCACAGATACGCAGTATTTT. Translated, it gives CASSSYLRQGPYSTDTQYF.

This sequence joins TRBV4-1 and TRBJ2-5, with D maybe TRBD2 (6 bases). The germline V gene encodes CDR1 MGHRA and CDR2 YSYEKL. The V end was cut by 0 bases, the J end by 3 bases, with 17 bases between. The CDR3 runs 17 residues. CDR3 nucleotides: TGCGCCAGCAGCCAAGAACCCCTCGGGGGAAGGAAAGAGACCCAGTACTTC. It translates to CASSQEPLGGRKETQYF.

The chain couples TRBV7-8 to TRBJ2-7; possibly TRBD1 for D (6 bases). Germline CDR1 SGHVS, CDR2 FQNEAQ. This CDR3 comprises 14 residues. V lost 1 base and J 2 bases, leaving 9 bases between the germline ends. In nucleotides, the CDR3 is TGTGCCAGCAGCTTAGTACAGGGTGCCTACGAGCAGTACGTC. Translating it yields CASSLVQGAYEQYV.

The sample holds a few counts of this clone. The rearrangement joins TRBV12-5 to TRBJ2-1; TRBD1 aligns across 9 bases. Unmatched junction bases numbered 11, after V lost 0 bases and J lost 2 bases. From germline, CDR1 is LGHNT and CDR2 FRNRAP. The CDR3 is 19 amino acids. The CDR3 protein is CASGLVTGGYRSTYNEQFF. CDR3 sequence (DNA): TGTGCTAGTGGTTTGGTAACAGGGGGCTATCGGAGCACCTACAATGAGCAGTTCTTC.

This chain links TRBV10-3 with TRBJ2-2, with TRBD2 identical over 9 bases. After removal of 10 bases from V and 5 bases from J, the junction contained 8 bases not matched to a gene. Germline lookup yields CDR1 ENHRY and CDR2 SYGVKD. The CDR3 is 14 residues long. DNA of the CDR3: TGTGCCACCCTCGGGCGGGGGGGAACCGGGGAGCTGTTTTTT. Residues: CATLGRGGTGELFF.

This rearrangement joins TRBV19 to TRBJ1-2; 8 nucleotides align to TRBD1. Germline CDR1 is LNHDA and CDR2 is SQIVND (reference sequence). The CDR3 spans 15 residues. V lost 3 bases, J lost 4 bases, and 7 bases stayed unmatched. CDR3 DNA: TGTGCCAGTAGTATTAGGCCAGGGGGCGGCTATGGCTACACCTTC. Translation: CASSIRPGGGYGYTF.

The chain links TRBV20-1 to TRBJ2-7, with no clear D. CDR1 DFQATT and CDR2 SNEGSKA come from the germline V gene (reference sequence). Deletions cut 3 bases from V and 5 bases from J, with 8 bases between. The CDR3 is 11 residues long. The CDR3 sequence is CSASMGDEQYV. The CDR3 DNA sequence: TGCAGTGCTAGCATGGGCGACGAGCAGTACGTC.

The gene calls are TRBV4-1 and TRBJ1-5; D not resolved. Germline V gene data show CDR1 as MGHRA and CDR2 as YSYEKL. The length of the CDR3 is 17 residues. The ends were cut back, 1 base at V and 1 base at J, with 14 bases in the middle. CDR3 sequence reads: CASSQGSSGDSNQPQHF. CDR3 DNA sequence: TGCGCCAGCAGCCAAGGGTCATCGGGTGACAGCAATCAGCCCCAGCATTTT.

V is TRBV5-6 and J is TRBJ2-2; 7 bases align to TRBD1. V was clipped by 3 bases and J by 2 bases; unmatched bases: 7. From germline, CDR1 is SGHDT and CDR2 YYEEEE. The CDR3 has 16 residues. The CDR3 spells CASSSLTGSNTGELFF. CDR3 DNA: TGTGCCAGCAGCTCCCTGACAGGGAGTAACACCGGGGAGCTGTTTTTT.

This chain uses TRBV27 with TRBJ2-7; D not certain. This CDR3 region has 13 residues. The V gene's germline CDR1 is MNHEY and CDR2 SMNVEV (reference sequence). Trimming shortened V by 6 bases and J by 0 bases, and 9 bases separated the two germline ends. This CDR3 is CASRSVVSYEQYV. In DNA form, the CDR3 reads TGTGCCAGCAGGTCGGTGGTCTCCTACGAGCAGTACGTC.

As for this clone: One end of the junction fails to match germline, which may point to a read error. This chain uses TRBV5-1 with TRBJ2-2, with 10 positions matching TRBD2. Germline V lookup: CDR1 SGHRS, CDR2 YFSETQ. The CDR3 runs to 19 residues. In nucleotides, the CDR3 is TGTGCCAGCAGCTTGCGGCTAGCGGGAGAGATGGGGAACACCGGGGAGCTGTTTTTT. Amino acid sequence: CASSLRLAGEMGNTGELFF.

J is TRBJ2-1 and V is TRBV7-9; TRBD2 matches at 11 bases. V trimming: 3 bases; J trimming: 6 bases; junction bases outside the gene matches: 10. The CDR3 length is 17 residues. Germline-derived CDR1 and CDR2 are SEHNR and FQNEAQ (reference sequence). The CDR3 loop is CASSFTSSGTSGNEQFF. The CDR3 DNA reads as TGTGCCAGCAGCTTCACTTCCTCGGGGACTAGCGGCAATGAGCAGTTCTTC.

CDR3 amino acids: CASSFSRGQFF. For the CDR3, the DNA is TGTGCCAGCAGTTTCAGTAGAGGGCAGTTCTTC. The chain employs TRBV28 and TRBJ2-1; D remains unclear. The CDR3 totals 11 residues. Germline assignment: CDR1 MDHEN and CDR2 SYDVKM. V lost 3 bases and J lost 12, with 9 bases in between.

The rearrangement joins TRBV7-3 to TRBJ1-5; D remains unclear. Trimming took 1 base from V and 9 from J, leaving 13 bases between them. Germline assignment: CDR1 SGHTA and CDR2 FQGTGA. This CDR3 contains 14 residues. The DNA for the CDR3 is TGTGCCAGCAGCTTAATTCGTAATGGGAGGCCCCAGCATTTT. It yields the protein CASSLIRNGRPQHF.

The gene calls are TRBV7-2 and TRBJ2-7; D is possibly TRBD2 (5 bases). The CDR3 runs 14 residues. V lost 4 bases to trimming and J lost 1 base, with 11 bases between them. The V gene's germline CDR1 is SGHTA and CDR2 FQGNSA. The DNA of the CDR3 is TGTGCCAGCAGCTCCCCCCGAGGGTCCTACGAGCAGTACTTC. Residues: CASSSPRGSYEQYF.

The chain carries TRBV29-1 and TRBJ2-5; 7 bases match TRBD1. Germline CDR1 SQVTM, CDR2 ANQGSEA. With V trimmed by 2 bases and J by 2 bases, 2 bases remained unmatched. CDR3 size: 13 residues. The CDR3 here is CSVERGQQETQYF. The CDR3 DNA reads TGCAGCGTTGAAAGGGGACAGCAAGAGACCCAGTACTTC.

The rearrangement joins TRBV9 to TRBJ1-4; 7 nucleotides align to TRBD1. Germline assignment: CDR1 SGDLS and CDR2 YYNGEE. The CDR3 extends over 15 amino acids. Trimming cost V 4 bases and J 4 bases; bases outside gene matches: 7. CDR3 residues: CASSSRQGGNEKLFF. As DNA, the CDR3 is TGTGCCAGCAGCTCAAGACAGGGCGGTAATGAAAAACTGTTTTTT.

This clone was seen a single time. This chain joins TRBV19 and TRBJ1-2, with TRBD1 matching over 8 bases. This CDR3 contains 16 residues. Germline CDR1 reads LNHDA; CDR2 reads SQIVND (reference sequence). The V gene end was trimmed by 6 bases and the J gene end by 1 base; junction bases not matched to a gene: 10. The CDR3 bases are TGTGCCAGTAGGGTGGCCGGGACAGGACATAACTATGGCTACACCTTC. It is translated as CASRVAGTGHNYGYTF. Based on the CDR3 plus reference TRBV19 and TRBJ1-2, the full variable domain is DGGITQSPKYLFRKEGQNVTLSCEQNLNHDAMYWYRQDPGQGLRLIYYSQIVNDFQKGDIAEGYSVSREKKESFPLTVTSAQKNPTAFYLCASRVAGTGHNYGYTFGSGTRLTVV.

The CDR3 protein is CASSVGLAGQYF. The CDR3, as DNA: TGTGCCAGCAGTGTCGGGCTAGCGGGGCAGTATTTT. The chain joins TRBV2 to TRBJ2-3; 8 nucleotides align to TRBD2. The junction had 5 bases not matched to a gene; V was cut back by 4 bases and J by 11 bases. The CDR3 is 12 amino acids. Germline-derived CDR1 and CDR2 are SNHLY and FYNNEI.

The genes are TRBV11-2 and TRBJ1-6; D perhaps matches TRBD1 (6 bases). Per the germline V gene, CDR1 is SGHAT and CDR2 is FQNNGV. This CDR3 has 13 residues. Trimming removed 4 bases at V and 10 bases at J, with 11 bases between. CDR3 loop: CASSYEQGSPLHF. The CDR3 coding sequence is TGTGCCAGCAGCTACGAACAGGGATCACCCCTCCACTTT. Variable domain in full (rest from reference TRBV11-2 and TRBJ1-6): EAGVAQSPRYKIIEKRQSVAFWCNPISGHATLYWYQQILGQGPKLLIQFQNNGVVDDSQLPKDRFSAERLKGVDSTLKIQPAKLEDSAVYLCASSYEQGSPLHFGNGTRLTVT.

V is TRBV12-3 or TRBV12-4 and J is TRBJ2-5; unclear D gene. This CDR3 is built from 12 residues. The V end lost 6 bases, the J end lost 5 bases, and 10 bases lay between the germline ends. CDR3 sequence (DNA): TGTGCCAGCAGCGGAGTACGGGAGACCCAGTACTTC. Protein product: CASSGVRETQYF.

This clone has only a few counts. The chain has TRBV12-5 and TRBJ1-2, with no clear D. The CDR3 loop spans 14 amino acids. V gave up 8 bases and J gave up 4 bases, with 17 bases separating them. In germline, CDR1 is LGHNT, CDR2 FRNRAP. In DNA form, the CDR3 reads TGTGCTAGTTCACCGAGTGGGAGCCTCTATGGCTACACCTTC. Translating gives CASSPSGSLYGYTF.

The chain carries TRBV28 and TRBJ2-7, with D tentatively TRBD1 (5 bases). V was shortened by 3 bases and J by 3 bases, with 24 bases between the two germline ends. Germline CDR1 reads MDHEN; CDR2 reads SYDVKM. The CDR3 is 18 residues long. The CDR3 sequence: CASSFPLPPRETVYEQYF. CDR3 coding DNA: TGTGCCAGCAGTTTCCCCCTGCCCCCCAGGGAAACTGTCTACGAGCAGTACTTC.

This clone appeared a few times. The rearrangement links TRBV7-9 to TRBJ1-2; D is unclear. V lost 7 bases to trimming and J lost 8 bases, with 14 bases between them. The CDR3 contains 12 residues. Germline CDR1 is SEHNR and CDR2 is FQNEAQ (reference sequence). The CDR3 here is CASTLSVGGYTF. DNA for the CDR3: TGTGCCAGCACCCTTAGCGTGGGCGGCTACACCTTC.

This rearrangement joins TRBV19 to TRBJ1-1; TRBD1 matches at 8 bases. The CDR3 sequence is 13 residues long. CDR1 and CDR2 (germline): LNHDA, SQIVND (reference sequence). V was clipped by 4 bases and J by 5 bases; unmatched bases: 3. The CDR3 DNA is TGTGCCAGTAGTACCGGACAGGGAACTGAAGCTTTCTTT. Amino acid sequence: CASSTGQGTEAFF.

This chain joins TRBV12-3 or TRBV12-4 and TRBJ1-2; perhaps TRBD1 as D (5 bases). With 3 bases removed from V and 6 bases from J, the gap between germline ends came to 5 bases. The CDR3 consists of 11 residues. The CDR3 DNA follows: TGTGCCAGCAGTTTGGGGCATGGCTACACCTTC. This translates into CASSLGHGYTF.

V usage is TRBV3-1 (or the pseudogene TRBV3-2) and J usage is TRBJ1-4, with D possibly TRBD1 on 5 matching bases. Germline V gives CDR1 LGHDT, CDR2 YNNKEL (reference sequence). V dropped 6 bases and J dropped 5 bases, with 10 bases sitting between them. The CDR3 totals 13 residues. CDR3: CASRRDSNEKLFF. CDR3 coding DNA: TGTGCCAGCAGAAGGGACTCCAATGAAAAACTGTTTTTT.